Below are 30 T cell receptor beta chains sequenced from a single sample in a study of blood T cell repertoires in COVID-19. Assay: immunoSEQ multiplex PCR; the TCRdb copy retains only in-frame clones and omits some. The sample lists roughly 50,000 clones, approximately 80% occurring once. The specimen sequenced was peripheral blood. Receptor source: a human donor with active or convalescent COVID-19. The donor label of this sample is uncertain.

The chain uses TRBV29-1 and TRBJ1-2, with TRBD1 identical over 9 bases. CDR1 is SQVTM, CDR2 ANQGSEA, per germline. J was trimmed by 4 bases and V by 4 bases; bases with no gene match: 7. The CDR3 totals 14 residues. CDR3 loop: CSVGWTGAFYGYTF. CDR3 bases: TGCAGCGTTGGTTGGACAGGGGCTTTCTATGGCTACACCTTC. Full variable domain (remainder filled in from reference TRBV29-1 and TRBJ1-2): SAVISQKPSRDICQRGTSLTIQCQVDSQVTMMFWYRQQPGQSLTLIATANQGSEATYESGFVIDKFPISRPNLTFSTLTVSNMSPEDSSIYLCSVGWTGAFYGYTFGSGTRLTVV.

This chain joins TRBV19 and TRBJ1-5; D perhaps matches TRBD1 (6 bases). Trimming took off 3 bases at V and 1 base at J, with 10 bases between the two ends. The germline gives CDR1 LNHDA, CDR2 SQIVND (reference sequence). This CDR3 region has 15 residues. CDR3 sequence reads: CASSMMGQSNQPQHF. The CDR3 DNA follows: TGTGCCAGTAGTATGATGGGACAAAGCAATCAGCCCCAGCATTTT.

This chain uses TRBV10-1 with TRBJ2-7, with D possibly matching TRBD1 (8 bases). This CDR3 has 16 residues. V gave up 0 bases and J gave up 2 bases, with 14 bases separating them. The germline V gene encodes CDR1 WNHNN and CDR2 SYGVQD (reference sequence). CDR3 sequence (DNA): TGCGCCAGCAGTGAGTCGGGGGGGGACAGGCCCTACGAGCAGTACTTC. It codes for CASSESGGDRPYEQYF.

This chain joins TRBV24-1 and TRBJ2-7; 9 bases line up with TRBD1. With V trimmed by 4 bases and J by 2 bases, 8 bases remained unmatched. There are 16 residues in the CDR3. CDR1 is KGHDR, CDR2 SFDVKD, per germline. CDR3 bases: TGTGCCACCAGTGACACCCGACAGGGGGGGACCTACGAGCAGTACTTC. This codes for CATSDTRQGGTYEQYF.

The chain is built from TRBV7-2 and TRBJ2-5; TRBD2 aligns across 8 bases. Germline loops: CDR1 SGHTA, CDR2 FQGNSA. The CDR3 consists of 16 residues. The V segment lost 2 bases and the J segment 2 bases; nucleotides outside the gene matches: 7. The CDR3 here is CASSLFAGGTQETQYF. The CDR3 nucleotides read TGTGCCAGCAGCTTATTCGCGGGAGGAACACAAGAGACCCAGTACTTC.

V usage is TRBV9 and J usage is TRBJ1-2, with unresolved D. The CDR3 is 12 residues long. V gave up 6 bases and J gave up 6 bases, with 12 bases separating them. From germline, CDR1 is SGDLS and CDR2 YYNGEE. Here the CDR3 reads CASKSSLHGYTF. CDR3 coding DNA: TGTGCCAGCAAGAGTTCGCTTCATGGCTACACCTTC.

This clone was recorded once. The V call is TRBV5-1, the J call TRBJ2-1, with a weak D call TRBD2 (7 bases). This CDR3 region has 14 residues. The V and J ends lost 3 bases and 8 bases respectively, with 15 bases between them. Germline-derived CDR1 and CDR2 are SGHRS and YFSETQ. The CDR3 spells CASSSLGGGYEQFF. In DNA, the CDR3 is TGCGCCAGCAGCTCTTTAGGGGGAGGGTATGAGCAGTTCTTC. The full variable domain, in which reference TRBV5-1 and TRBJ2-1 provide the parts outside the CDR3, is KAGVTQTPRYLIKTRGQQVTLSCSPISGHRSVSWYQQTPGQGLQFLFEYFSETQRNKGNFPGRFSGRQFSNSRSEMNVSTLELGDSALYLCASSSLGGGYEQFFGPGTRLTVL.

The V and J genes are TRBV7-2 and TRBJ2-1, with TRBD2 matching over 16 bases. CDR3 length: 19 amino acids. The trim removed 1 base at V and 2 bases at J, leaving 5 bases unmatched. Germline V gene data show CDR1 as SGHTA and CDR2 as FQGNSA. The CDR3 loop reads CASSLGGLAGGPPYNEQFF. For the CDR3, the DNA is TGTGCCAGCAGCTTAGGGGGACTAGCGGGAGGGCCGCCCTACAATGAGCAGTTCTTC.

V usage is TRBV4-1 and J usage is TRBJ2-7; 9 bases align to TRBD2. Germline values: CDR1 MGHRA, CDR2 YSYEKL. The CDR3 is 17 residues long. The trim removed 4 bases at V and 0 bases at J, leaving 10 bases unmatched. CDR3 sequence reads: CASSLLRVAGVSYEQYF. The CDR3 nucleotides are TGCGCCAGCAGCCTCCTTAGGGTAGCGGGGGTCTCCTACGAGCAGTACTTC.

The chain has TRBV5-1 and TRBJ2-2, with 7 bases identical to TRBD1. The CDR3 length is 15 residues. The J segment lost 3 bases and the V segment lost 1 base, leaving 3 bases of the junction unmatched. CDR1 SGHRS and CDR2 YFSETQ come from the germline V gene. The CDR3 nucleotides are TGCGCCAGCAGCTTGTACAGGGGCGACACCGGGGAGCTGTTTTTT. It translates to CASSLYRGDTGELFF.

The rearrangement links TRBV11-2 to TRBJ2-7; 7 bases align to TRBD1. The CDR3 is 14 residues long. The germline V gene encodes CDR1 SGHAT and CDR2 FQNNGV. With V trimmed by 5 bases and J by 3 bases, 7 bases remained unmatched. The CDR3 DNA reads as TGTGCCAGCAGCGTCGGGACAGATATCTACGAGCAGTACTTC. It is translated as CASSVGTDIYEQYF.

V usage is TRBV5-1 and J usage is TRBJ1-1; 8 bases map to TRBD1. Germline V CDR1 and CDR2: SGHRS, YFSETQ. J was trimmed by 1 base and V by 2 bases; bases with no gene match: 4. This CDR3 is built from 15 residues. The CDR3 nucleotides are TGCGCCAGCAGCTTACCGACAGGGGAGAACACTGAAGCTTTCTTT. Translating it yields CASSLPTGENTEAFF.

The CDR3 loop is CASGQGTDTQYF. The CDR3 nucleotides are TGTGCCAGCGGCCAGGGAACAGATACGCAGTATTTT. The chain links TRBV7-3 to TRBJ2-3; possibly TRBD1 for D (5 bases). Germline CDR1 SGHTA, CDR2 FQGTGA. The CDR3 sequence is 12 residues long. V was shortened by 8 bases and J by 3 bases, with 9 bases between the two germline ends.

The rearrangement links TRBV27 to TRBJ1-2; TRBD1 matches at 7 bases. The ends lost 6 bases at V and 6 bases at J; junction bases unmatched: 13. Per the germline V gene, CDR1 is MNHEY and CDR2 is SMNVEV (reference sequence). The CDR3 loop spans 15 amino acids. The CDR3 reads CASRYRGEGPHGYTF. The CDR3 coding sequence is TGTGCCAGCAGGTACAGGGGCGAGGGGCCCCATGGCTACACCTTC.

The V and J genes are TRBV11-2 and TRBJ2-7; 9 positions match TRBD1. Germline V gene data show CDR1 as SGHAT and CDR2 as FQNNGV. The ends lost 8 bases at V and 1 base at J; junction bases unmatched: 9. The CDR3 runs to 15 residues. CDR3 sequence (DNA): TGTGCCAGCTTCCCGGGCGGGACAGGGTCCTACGAGCAGTACTTC. This encodes CASFPGGTGSYEQYF.

The chain uses TRBV28 and TRBJ1-1; TRBD1 is a possible D gene (6 bases). CDR3 length: 12 residues. Germline V lookup: CDR1 MDHEN, CDR2 SYDVKM. Trimming took 6 bases from V and 10 from J, leaving 15 bases between them. The CDR3 DNA reads TGTGCCAGCAGGTTAGGGGGGGTAGGAGCTTTCTTT. Residues: CASRLGGVGAFF.

The V and J genes are TRBV6-5 and TRBJ1-1, with no clear D. CDR1 and CDR2 from the germline V gene are MNHEY and SVGAGI. This CDR3 contains 14 residues. Trimming shortened V by 2 bases and J by 5 bases, and 12 bases separated the two germline ends. The CDR3: CASSYAFDKTEAFF. The CDR3 DNA sequence: TGTGCCAGCAGTTACGCGTTTGACAAGACTGAAGCTTTCTTT.

The chain couples TRBV19 to TRBJ2-7; the D is unclear. This CDR3 has 15 amino acids. V was trimmed by 3 bases and J by 2 bases, leaving 14 bases between them. Germline CDR1 and CDR2: LNHDA and SQIVND (reference sequence). In DNA form, the CDR3 reads TGTGCCAGTAGTATCCCAGATTTGATAACCTACGAGCAGTACTTC. This sequence encodes CASSIPDLITYEQYF. Variable domain in full (rest from reference TRBV19 and TRBJ2-7): DGGITQSPKYLFRKEGQNVTLSCEQNLNHDAMYWYRQDPGQGLRLIYYSQIVNDFQKGDIAEGYSVSREKKESFPLTVTSAQKNPTAFYLCASSIPDLITYEQYFGPGTRLTVT.

The chain links TRBV19 to TRBJ2-1, with 9 bases identical to TRBD2. The V gene's germline CDR1 is LNHDA and CDR2 SQIVND (reference sequence). This CDR3 is 14 amino acids long. V trimming: 5 bases; J trimming: 10 bases; junction bases outside the gene matches: 9. In DNA, the CDR3 is TGTGCCAGTAGTGGTAGCGGGAGTGAATGGGAGCAGTTCTTC. It encodes CASSGSGSEWEQFF.

The V gene is TRBV6-1, the J gene TRBJ2-1, with 7 nucleotides matching TRBD1. The CDR3 consists of 16 residues. Germline values: CDR1 MNHNS, CDR2 SASEGT. After removal of 2 bases from V and 1 base from J, the junction contained 5 bases not matched to a gene. The CDR3, as DNA: TGTGCCAGCAGTGAATTGTGGGGACAGTCCTACAATGAGCAGTTCTTC. As protein: CASSELWGQSYNEQFF.

The rearrangement joins TRBV27 to TRBJ2-1, with no clear D. Looked up from germline, CDR1 is MNHEY and CDR2 is SMNVEV (reference sequence). This CDR3 has 14 amino acids. The V end was cut by 0 bases, the J end by 7 bases, with 10 bases between. CDR3 nucleotides: TGTGCCAGCAGTTTATCCCCGACTGGGAATGAGCAGTTCTTC. As protein: CASSLSPTGNEQFF.

CDR3 coding DNA: TGTGCCAGCGCCATAACGGAGGGCACAGATACGCAGTATTTT. This gives the protein CASAITEGTDTQYF. V is TRBV18 and J is TRBJ2-3, with D possibly TRBD2 on 5 matching bases. Per germline, CDR1 KGHSH and CDR2 LQKENI. This CDR3 is built from 14 residues. Trimming took 8 bases from V and 1 from J, leaving 13 bases between them.

This clone has a handful of counts. The chain joins TRBV15 to TRBJ2-5, with D unclear. The CDR3 runs to 13 residues. Trimming pared 0 bases from V and 3 bases from J, leaving 5 bases between. CDR1 is LNHNV, CDR2 YYDKDF, per germline (reference sequence). In DNA form, the CDR3 reads TGTGCCACCAGCAGAGAACCAGAAGAGACCCAGTACTTC. It encodes CATSREPEETQYF.

V and J are TRBV15 and TRBJ1-5, with 7 positions matching TRBD1. The CDR3 spans 15 residues. Trimming at V came to 1 base and at J to 6 bases, leaving 6 bases not matched to a gene. Germline V gives CDR1 LNHNV, CDR2 YYDKDF (reference sequence). CDR3 region: CATSRADRDSQPQHF. CDR3 DNA sequence: TGTGCCACCAGCAGAGCCGACAGGGACAGTCAGCCCCAGCATTTT.

The chain employs TRBV7-2 and TRBJ1-1; D not resolved. This CDR3 has 14 residues. The V end lost 6 bases, the J end lost 0 bases, and 11 bases lay between the germline ends. Germline loops: CDR1 SGHTA, CDR2 FQGNSA. The CDR3 DNA is TGTGCCAGCAGGGCGGGGTCTATGAACACTGAAGCTTTCTTT. This codes for CASRAGSMNTEAFF.

The chain links TRBV11-2 to TRBJ1-2; 8 bases map to TRBD1. V shed 4 bases and J 0 bases; nucleotides not matched to a gene: 10. CDR3 length: 17 residues. Germline V gene sequence: CDR1 SGHAT, CDR2 FQNNGV. CDR3: CASSSLTGARANYGYTF. CDR3 nucleotides: TGTGCCAGCAGCTCCCTGACAGGGGCAAGAGCTAACTATGGCTACACCTTC.

The rearrangement joins TRBV10-3 to TRBJ2-3, with D possibly being TRBD2 (6 bases). Trimming removed 6 bases from V and 4 bases from J, with 14 bases in between. The CDR3 runs 14 residues. Germline V gene lookup returns CDR1 ENHRY and CDR2 SYGVKD. The CDR3 nucleotides read TGTGCCATCAGCAACGAACTAGCTCCAGATACGCAGTATTTT. It translates to CAISNELAPDTQYF.

This chain connects TRBV28 to TRBJ1-2; the match to TRBD1 covers 7 bases. The ends lost 6 bases at V and 8 bases at J; junction bases unmatched: 6. This CDR3 contains 12 residues. Germline CDR1 and CDR2: MDHEN and SYDVKM. This CDR3 reads CASRTGPGGYTF. DNA of the CDR3: TGTGCCAGCAGGACAGGGCCGGGAGGCTACACCTTC.

The chain recombines TRBV25-1 with TRBJ2-7; 7 bases fit TRBD1. The CDR3 covers 15 residues. The germline V gene encodes CDR1 MGHDK and CDR2 SYGVNS. V dropped 3 bases and J dropped 3; count of bases not matched to a gene: 8. In DNA, the CDR3 is TGTGCCAGCAGTGAGCTCCTCGGGACAGTCTACGAGCAGTACTTC. Protein: CASSELLGTVYEQYF.

CDR3 nucleotide sequence: TGTGCCAGTAAGGAAAACGCCGGGATCTATTACAATGAGCAGTTCTTC. The encoded protein is CASKENAGIYYNEQFF. The gene calls are TRBV19 and TRBJ2-1; a weak D match, TRBD2 (5 bases). Trimming cost V 7 bases and J 4 bases, with 20 bases left between them. The CDR3 totals 16 residues. The germline gives CDR1 LNHDA, CDR2 SQIVND (reference sequence).